The TCR beta chain under discussion was sequenced for a study of T cell changes during pregnancy in multiple sclerosis (dated by TCRdb to between 2018 and 2020). Study-wide context: The study examined how the T cell repertoire changed over the course of pregnancy in women with multiple sclerosis.

Library preparation was by the immunoSEQ multiplex PCR assay. Not all clones reach the TCRdb copy of this immuneACCESS table, which keeps in-frame sequences only. Checked studies attribute under half of the gap to unresolved V genes and leave the rest unexplained. Counted in this sample were tens of thousands of clones; approximately 90% of them appeared once. The ten biggest clones cover 5.3% of the sample. Details on this clone: Its antigen is still unknown. Nothing much larger sits one base from this clone, and base qualities are not available.

The TCR was taken from a female donor in good health, enrolled as a control in a pregnancy study. The sequenced sample was CD8+ T cells from peripheral blood mononuclear cells, obtained in the second trimester of pregnancy.

The CDR3 protein: CATSPRESSYEQYF. The sequenced DNA: TGTGCCACGTCCCCTCGGGAAAGCTCCTACGAGCAGTACTTC. In this chain, TRBV15 is recombined with TRBJ2-7; D gene: possibly TRBD2, on 5 matching bases. V sheds 9 bases and J sheds 0 bases, leaving 15 bases between their ends. The germline V gene (reference sequence) sets CDR1 to LNHNV and CDR2 to YYDKDF. The CDR3, cysteine through phenylalanine, is 14 amino acids long. Of all the DNA, just the CDR3 is kept, 42 bases in frame from base 1.